The 27 T cell receptor beta chains below were found in one sample sequenced in a study of PD-1 blockade in mismatch repair-deficient tumors. This table comes from immunoSEQ multiplex PCR, and its TCRdb copy is limited to in-frame clones, with some not included. The profile shows approximately 9,800 clones, approximately 89% of them singletons. The sample in question was PBMCs, obtained about 48 weeks after starting pembrolizumab. The origin of the receptors is an adult with mismatch repair-deficient cancer.

The genes are TRBV28 and TRBJ2-7, with 7 positions matching TRBD1. Germline values: CDR1 MDHEN, CDR2 SYDVKM. There are 14 residues in the CDR3. Unmatched junction bases numbered 11, after V lost 6 bases and J lost 6 bases. As DNA, the CDR3 is TGTGCCAGCAGGACCTCGACAGGGACCGGCGAGCAGTACTTC. It specifies CASRTSTGTGEQYF. Filled out from reference TRBV28 and TRBJ2-7, the complete variable domain reads DVKVTQSSRYLVKRTGEKVFLECVQDMDHENMFWYRQDPGLGLRLIYFSYDVKMKEKGDIPEGYSVSREKKERFSLILESASTNQTSMYLCASRTSTGTGEQYFGPGTRLTVT.

The chain is built from TRBV14 and TRBJ1-3; TRBD1 might be the D (6 bases). CDR1 and CDR2 (germline): SGHDN, FVKESK. The ends were cut back, 1 base at V and 9 bases at J, with 19 bases in the middle. The CDR3 extends over 16 amino acids. CDR3 nucleotide sequence: TGTGCCAGCAGCCAAGCTATGACGACAGGTTGGGTCACCATATATTTT. This translates into CASSQAMTTGWVTIYF.

In its sample, this clone was seen a few times. The chain has TRBV11-2 and TRBJ1-5; D uncertain. V shed 5 bases and J shed 0 bases, with 11 bases lying between them. The CDR3 loop spans 15 amino acids. CDR1 and CDR2 (germline): SGHAT, FQNNGV. The CDR3 nucleotides are TGTGCCAGCAGCACCGACGGGAATAGCAATCAGCCCCAGCATTTT. This codes for CASSTDGNSNQPQHF. The full variable domain, rest sourced from reference TRBV11-2 and TRBJ1-5, is EAGVAQSPRYKIIEKRQSVAFWCNPISGHATLYWYQQILGQGPKLLIQFQNNGVVDDSQLPKDRFSAERLKGVDSTLKIQPAKLEDSAVYLCASSTDGNSNQPQHFGDGTRLSIL.

This sequence joins TRBV25-1 and TRBJ1-1; D is ambiguous. V lost 1 base and J lost 4, with 10 bases in between. The CDR3 contains 14 residues. CDR1 MGHDK and CDR2 SYGVNS come from the germline V gene. The CDR3 DNA follows: TGTGCCAGCAGTGAATCTACGGGGTCCACTGAAGCTTTCTTT. Its protein is CASSESTGSTEAFF.

The rearrangement joins TRBV5-4 to TRBJ2-1, with 9 positions matching TRBD1. This CDR3 contains 14 residues. The germline V gene encodes CDR1 SGHNT and CDR2 YYREEE (reference sequence). The ends lost 4 bases at V and 7 bases at J; junction bases unmatched: 6. CDR3 coding DNA: TGTGCCAGCAGCCGGGACAGGGTACAGAATGAGCAGTTCTTC. It encodes CASSRDRVQNEQFF.

J is TRBJ2-3 and V is TRBV5-1, with a tentative D call TRBD1 (5 bases). The CDR3 runs to 15 residues. Trimming left V 4 bases short and J 0 bases short, with 12 bases between. The germline gives CDR1 SGHRS, CDR2 YFSETQ. The CDR3 reads CASSLDRKSTDTQYF. The DNA of the CDR3 is TGCGCCAGCAGCCTAGACAGAAAGAGCACAGATACGCAGTATTTT.

V gene TRBV10-3 combines with J gene TRBJ2-1, with TRBD2 identical over 11 bases. The germline gives CDR1 ENHRY, CDR2 SYGVKD. V shed 4 bases and J 0 bases; nucleotides not matched to a gene: 2. CDR3 length: 16 amino acids. CDR3 protein: CAISGTSGSSYNEQFF. The CDR3 coding sequence is TGTGCCATCAGTGGCACTAGCGGGAGCTCCTACAATGAGCAGTTCTTC.

V gene TRBV5-1 combines with J gene TRBJ2-3; TRBD1 aligns across 7 bases. CDR1 and CDR2 from the germline V gene are SGHRS and YFSETQ. The V segment lost 4 bases and the J segment 2 bases; nucleotides outside the gene matches: 10. There are 16 residues in the CDR3. This chain's CDR3 is CASSLPGTAYTDTQYF. The CDR3 bases are TGCGCCAGCAGCCTGCCCGGGACAGCTTACACAGATACGCAGTATTTT.

This chain joins TRBV9 and TRBJ1-2; the D is unclear. The germline gives CDR1 SGDLS, CDR2 YYNGEE. The CDR3 spans 15 residues. Trimming left V 4 bases short and J 0 bases short, with 13 bases between. The CDR3 loop reads CASSSPYGTNYGYTF. CDR3 DNA sequence: TGTGCCAGCAGCTCACCCTACGGGACTAACTATGGCTACACCTTC.

This clone was seen once. V and J are TRBV19 and TRBJ1-5, with TRBD1 matching over 10 bases. Germline assignment: CDR1 LNHDA and CDR2 SQIVND (reference sequence). With 5 bases clipped from V and 0 bases from J, the junction kept 10 bases outside the gene matches. The length of the CDR3 is 18 residues. CDR3 residues: CASSPRDRGAVSNQPQHF. As DNA, the CDR3 is TGTGCCAGTAGTCCGAGGGACAGGGGCGCGGTTAGCAATCAGCCCCAGCATTTT.

This chain uses TRBV11-2 with TRBJ1-2, with a possible D match to TRBD1 (6 bases). The CDR3 runs to 15 residues. Germline V CDR1 and CDR2: SGHAT, FQNNGV. The V and J ends lost 3 bases and 0 bases respectively, with 11 bases between them. The DNA for the CDR3 is TGTGCCAGCAGCTTCGACAGGAGTTCTAACTATGGCTACACCTTC. Translated: CASSFDRSSNYGYTF.

The V gene is TRBV5-4, the J gene TRBJ2-2; 8 positions agree with TRBD2. With V trimmed by 5 bases and J by 3 bases, 6 bases remained unmatched. The CDR3 is 15 residues long. Germline CDR1 and CDR2: SGHNT and YYREEE (reference sequence). As DNA, the CDR3 is TGTGCCAGCAGGGGGGAACTAGCGGACACCGGGGAGCTGTTTTTT. Its protein is CASRGELADTGELFF.

The chain joins TRBV27 to TRBJ1-1; TRBD1 matches at 8 bases. CDR1 is MNHEY, CDR2 SMNVEV, per germline (reference sequence). V lost 6 bases to trimming and J lost 1 base; unmatched junction nucleotides: 4. The CDR3 has 14 residues. The CDR3 bases are TGTGCCAGCAGGACAGGGGTGTCGAACACTGAAGCTTTCTTT. This gives the protein CASRTGVSNTEAFF.

The chain uses TRBV5-1 and TRBJ1-1; D gene ambiguous. This CDR3 is 15 amino acids long. Germline CDR1 and CDR2: SGHRS and YFSETQ. Trimming removed 5 bases from V and 3 bases from J, with 17 bases in between. The CDR3 sequence is CASRRVIRGDTEAFF. The CDR3 DNA follows: TGCGCCAGCAGACGCGTCATCCGCGGGGACACTGAAGCTTTCTTT. Full variable domain (rest looked up from reference TRBV5-1 and TRBJ1-1): KAGVTQTPRYLIKTRGQQVTLSCSPISGHRSVSWYQQTPGQGLQFLFEYFSETQRNKGNFPGRFSGRQFSNSRSEMNVSTLELGDSALYLCASRRVIRGDTEAFFGQGTRLTVV.

The CDR3, as DNA: TGTGCCAGCAAAGAGGCAGGGACCGGGGAGCTGTTTTTT. Translation: CASKEAGTGELFF. The chain links TRBV6-1 to TRBJ2-2; TRBD1 is a possible D gene (5 bases). The CDR3 is made up of 13 amino acids. V shed 7 bases and J shed 5 bases, with 11 bases lying between them. Germline CDR1 MNHNS, CDR2 SASEGT.

The chain has TRBV30 and TRBJ2-7, with D possibly TRBD2 on 6 matching bases. Trimming shortened V by 3 bases and J by 3 bases, and 15 bases separated the two germline ends. This CDR3 has 14 residues. Germline loops: CDR1 GTSNPN, CDR2 SVGIG (reference sequence). DNA of the CDR3: TGTGCCTGGAGGCGATCTAGCGCTCACTACGAGCAGTACTTC. Encoded protein: CAWRRSSAHYEQYF.

V gene TRBV6-1 combines with J gene TRBJ2-5, with D perhaps matching TRBD1 (6 bases). Trimming removed 2 bases at V and 1 base at J, with 11 bases between. The germline V gene encodes CDR1 MNHNS and CDR2 SASEGT. CDR3 size: 15 residues. The CDR3, as DNA: TGTGCCAGCAGTGAACCCTGGACAGCCCAAGAGACCCAGTACTTC. Its protein product is CASSEPWTAQETQYF.

V and J are TRBV5-1 and TRBJ2-2; 7 nucleotides align to TRBD1. V trimming: 3 bases; J trimming: 7 bases; junction bases outside the gene matches: 6. In germline, CDR1 is SGHRS, CDR2 YFSETQ. The CDR3 consists of 14 residues. The CDR3 coding sequence is TGCGCCAGCAGCTCCGCGCGGACAGGCGGGGAGCTGTTTTTT. The encoded protein is CASSSARTGGELFF. The full variable domain, rest sourced from reference TRBV5-1 and TRBJ2-2, is KAGVTQTPRYLIKTRGQQVTLSCSPISGHRSVSWYQQTPGQGLQFLFEYFSETQRNKGNFPGRFSGRQFSNSRSEMNVSTLELGDSALYLCASSSARTGGELFFGEGSRLTVL.

This chain joins TRBV29-1 and TRBJ2-3; weak D call: TRBD1 (5 bases). The germline CDR1 and CDR2 sequences are SQVTM and ANQGSEA. The CDR3 contains 13 residues. Trimming took off 4 bases at V and 3 bases at J, with 11 bases between the two ends. The CDR3 nucleotides read TGCAGCGTTGGAAGGGGCTCTACAGATACGCAGTATTTT. Its translation is CSVGRGSTDTQYF.

V gene TRBV5-1 combines with J gene TRBJ2-5; 9 nucleotides line up with TRBD1. With V trimmed by 7 bases and J by 5 bases, 9 bases remained unmatched. The CDR3 is 14 residues long. Germline CDR1 reads SGHRS; CDR2 reads YFSETQ. CDR3 DNA sequence: TGCGCCAGCGGAGTCGGGACAGGGCCTGAGACCCAGTACTTC. Translating gives CASGVGTGPETQYF.

The chain has TRBV9 and TRBJ1-5, with 7 bases aligning to TRBD1. The CDR3 length is 14 residues. J was trimmed by 3 bases and V by 4 bases; bases with no gene match: 4. The V gene's germline CDR1 is SGDLS and CDR2 YYNGEE. This CDR3 reads CASSTGQTNQPQHF. The CDR3, as DNA: TGTGCCAGCAGCACGGGACAGACCAATCAGCCCCAGCATTTT. The full variable domain, with the rest looked up from reference TRBV9 and TRBJ1-5, is DSGVTQTPKHLITATGQRVTLRCSPRSGDLSVYWYQQSLDQGLQFLIQYYNGEERAKGNILERFSAQQFPDLHSELNLSSLELGDSALYFCASSTGQTNQPQHFGDGTRLSIL.

The V call is TRBV25-1, the J call TRBJ1-5; 8 positions agree with TRBD1. The germline gives CDR1 MGHDK, CDR2 SYGVNS. V shed 2 bases, J shed 5 bases, and the junction held 2 bases outside the gene matches. The CDR3 extends over 14 amino acids. The CDR3 DNA sequence: TGTGCCAGCAGTGAAACAGGGGGGGATCAGCCCCAGCATTTT. Its translation: CASSETGGDQPQHF.

V is TRBV4-1 and J is TRBJ2-7; 8 bases map to TRBD1. Germline CDR1 MGHRA, CDR2 YSYEKL. Trimming cost V 3 bases and J 2 bases; bases outside gene matches: 6. The CDR3 length is 15 residues. The CDR3 region has the DNA TGCGCCAGCAGCCATAGACAGGGGCTCACCTACGAGCAGTACTTC. This translates into CASSHRQGLTYEQYF.

The V call is TRBV5-8, the J call TRBJ1-1; TRBD1 matches at 8 bases. Germline assignment: CDR1 SGHTS and CDR2 YDEGEE. J was trimmed by 0 bases and V by 5 bases; bases with no gene match: 6. The CDR3 is 15 residues long. The chain's CDR3 is CASSKGTGMNTEAFF. Written as DNA, the CDR3 is TGTGCCAGCAGTAAGGGGACAGGAATGAACACTGAAGCTTTCTTT.

The genes are TRBV18 and TRBJ2-5, with 7 nucleotides matching TRBD1. Germline V gene sequence: CDR1 KGHSH, CDR2 LQKENI. The CDR3 loop spans 14 amino acids. Trimming removed 3 bases from V and 2 bases from J; junction bases left unmatched: 3. The CDR3 reads CASSPTGVQETQYF. Here the CDR3 DNA reads TGTGCCAGCTCACCTACAGGGGTACAAGAGACCCAGTACTTC.

This sequence joins TRBV6-1 and TRBJ1-1, with 10 bases fitting TRBD1. CDR1 is MNHNS, CDR2 SASEGT, per germline. The CDR3 runs to 15 residues. The J segment lost 4 bases and the V segment lost 2 bases, leaving 4 bases of the junction unmatched. Written as DNA, the CDR3 is TGTGCCAGCAGTGAAAAGGGGGACAGGGGCACTGAAGCTTTCTTT. It codes for CASSEKGDRGTEAFF.

The chain recombines TRBV9 with TRBJ1-5; TRBD1 aligns across 7 bases. This CDR3 is built from 14 residues. Trimming took 4 bases from V and 3 from J; bases not matched to a gene: 4. The germline V gene encodes CDR1 SGDLS and CDR2 YYNGEE. CDR3 sequence: CASSTGQINQPQHF. In nucleotides, the CDR3 is TGTGCCAGCAGCACGGGACAGATCAATCAGCCCCAGCATTTT.